This TCR beta chain comes out of a study of blood T cells in healthy people across ages. The CDR3 runs 16 residues. Trimming cost V 6 bases and J 6 bases, with 22 bases left between them. Germline V gene lookup returns CDR1 MNHEY and CDR2 SMNVEV (reference sequence). Sample-barcoded 5' priming and a J-beta primer mix drove a second PCR of roughly 6 to 12 cycles. Tagging of each cDNA molecule was performed by a template-switch adaptor with 12 random nucleotides. TCRdb itself ran the 5' RACE reads through MiXCR, one entry per CDR3 protein. The sample comprises about 1 million distinct CDR3 sequences, 40% to 45% of which are singletons, and approximately 17% rests with the top ten.

The chain has TRBV27 and TRBJ2-3, with a weak D call TRBD1 (6 bases). The sample was blood. The sequence derives from a woman aged 60-75 years in good health. The CDR3 protein is CASRPLRGGADDTQYF. The CDR3 bases are TGTGCCAGCAGACCCCTCAGGGGTGGTGCGGACGATACGCAGTATTTT.